These 18 T cell receptor beta chains were all obtained from the same sample, sequenced in a study of T cell responses to AZD1222 COVID-19 vaccine. Clones were sequenced by immunoSEQ multiplex PCR, and TCRdb holds only the in-frame ones, with some missing. The sample lists approximately 140,000 clones, about 92% occurring once. Source: peripheral blood, taken 28 days after the second AZD1222 dose. These receptors were collected from an adult who received the AZD1222 COVID-19 vaccine.

This clone was recorded only once. The gene calls are TRBV29-1 and TRBJ2-1, with 8 bases fitting TRBD1. CDR1 and CDR2 from the germline V gene are SQVTM and ANQGSEA. The CDR3 is 13 residues long. The V and J ends lost 7 bases and 3 bases, in that order; junction bases with no gene match: 5. The CDR3: CSASGQVYNEQFF. For the CDR3, the DNA is TGCAGCGCGTCGGGACAGGTCTACAATGAGCAGTTCTTC.

V is TRBV28 and J is TRBJ2-5; the D gene is possibly TRBD1 (6 bases). Germline CDR1 MDHEN, CDR2 SYDVKM. The ends were cut back, 7 bases at V and 5 bases at J, with 17 bases in the middle. The CDR3 extends over 14 amino acids. CDR3 residues: CASNLGGSAETQYF. The CDR3 DNA reads TGTGCCAGCAACCTAGGGGGTTCGGCGGAGACCCAGTACTTC.

V gene TRBV3-1 (or the pseudogene TRBV3-2) combines with J gene TRBJ1-3; D is unresolved. This CDR3 contains 16 residues. Trimming removed 2 bases at V and 4 bases at J, with 15 bases between. From germline, CDR1 is LGHDT and CDR2 YNNKEL (reference sequence). The DNA for the CDR3 is TGTGCCAGCAGCCAAAGGAGAACGCTGGCCGGAAACACCATATATTTT. Translating gives CASSQRRTLAGNTIYF.

The chain carries TRBV6-2 or TRBV6-3 and TRBJ1-1; 7 nucleotides match TRBD1. The ends lost 4 bases at V and 5 bases at J; junction bases unmatched: 4. The germline V gene has CDR1 MNHEY and CDR2 SVGEGT. The CDR3 covers 13 residues. CDR3 sequence reads: CASSWYRGTEAFF. CDR3 coding DNA: TGTGCCAGCAGTTGGTACAGGGGAACTGAAGCTTTCTTT.

The chain recombines TRBV5-1 with TRBJ2-5; 8 bases are a match to TRBD1. The junction had 6 bases not matched to a gene; V was cut back by 3 bases and J by 5 bases. Germline lookup yields CDR1 SGHRS and CDR2 YFSETQ. There are 14 residues in the CDR3. The CDR3: CASSSTGVGETQYF. In DNA form, the CDR3 reads TGCGCCAGCAGCTCGACAGGGGTCGGGGAGACCCAGTACTTC.

V gene TRBV5-1 combines with J gene TRBJ1-4; a possible D gene is TRBD1 (5 bases). Germline CDR1 reads SGHRS; CDR2 reads YFSETQ. CDR3 length equals 15 residues. The V end lost 3 bases, the J end lost 0 bases, and 9 bases lay between the germline ends. Here the CDR3 reads CASSSSGATNEKLFF. The CDR3 DNA sequence: TGCGCCAGCAGCTCGTCGGGGGCAACTAATGAAAAACTGTTTTTT.

This clone was seen a single time. The J gene is TRBJ1-1, the V gene TRBV28; D uncertain. This CDR3 contains 11 residues. V lost 3 bases and J 5 bases, leaving 4 bases between the germline ends. Germline assignment: CDR1 MDHEN and CDR2 SYDVKM. The CDR3 coding sequence is TGTGCCAGCAGTTTGGGGACTGAAGCTTTCTTT. It encodes CASSLGTEAFF.

This sequence joins TRBV10-3 and TRBJ1-1, with D uncertain. Germline CDR1 ENHRY, CDR2 SYGVKD. Deletions cut 0 bases from V and 3 bases from J, with 11 bases between. The CDR3 spans 15 residues. CDR3 protein: CAISESSGKDTEAFF. In nucleotides, the CDR3 is TGTGCCATCAGTGAGTCCTCGGGGAAGGACACTGAAGCTTTCTTT.

The chain combines TRBV7-8 with TRBJ1-1; no clear D. The CDR3 is 14 amino acids. V was trimmed by 1 base and J by 4 bases, leaving 10 bases between them. Germline values: CDR1 SGHVS, CDR2 FQNEAQ. The CDR3 DNA reads TGTGCCAGCAGCTTAGACGGGATGGGCACTGAAGCTTTCTTT. This codes for CASSLDGMGTEAFF.

The chain carries TRBV30 and TRBJ1-2; tentative D call: TRBD1 (6 bases). Looked up from germline, CDR1 is GTSNPN and CDR2 is SVGIG (reference sequence). The V end was cut by 2 bases, the J end by 8 bases, with 15 bases between. The CDR3 length is 13 residues. For the CDR3, the DNA is TGTGCCTGGAGTCGACAGGAAGAGGAGGGCTACACCTTC. Protein sequence: CAWSRQEEEGYTF.

The V gene is TRBV10-3, the J gene TRBJ2-2; 8 bases line up with TRBD2. V was clipped by 6 bases and J by 4 bases; unmatched bases: 4. The CDR3 runs to 14 residues. Germline values: CDR1 ENHRY, CDR2 SYGVKD. The chain's CDR3 is CAIRPAGATGELFF. The CDR3, as DNA: TGTGCCATCAGACCAGCGGGAGCCACCGGGGAGCTGTTTTTT.

V is TRBV27 and J is TRBJ1-1; no firm D call. Germline assignment: CDR1 MNHEY and CDR2 SMNVEV (reference sequence). V lost 4 bases, J lost 4 bases, and 13 bases lay in between. This CDR3 comprises 14 residues. The CDR3, as DNA: TGTGCCAGCAGTTCCCGGGCCCTGGGCACTGAAGCTTTCTTT. It encodes CASSSRALGTEAFF.

The chain's CDR3 is CASSGSAGNTIYF. DNA of the CDR3: TGTGCCAGCAGCGGGTCCGCTGGAAACACCATATATTTT. The genes are TRBV2 and TRBJ1-3; D unresolved. V lost 6 bases, J lost 2 bases, and 8 bases lay in between. The germline gives CDR1 SNHLY, CDR2 FYNNEI. The CDR3 sequence is 13 residues long.

V gene TRBV7-8 combines with J gene TRBJ1-1; TRBD1 agrees at 8 bases. Germline CDR1 SGHVS, CDR2 FQNEAQ. This CDR3 spans 17 amino acids. Trimming removed 5 bases from V and 0 bases from J; junction bases left unmatched: 11. The DNA of the CDR3 is TGTGCCAGCAGCCGACCCGGGACAGGAAGCATGAACACTGAAGCTTTCTTT. This translates into CASSRPGTGSMNTEAFF.

The CDR3: CATSAGDTNYGYTF. The CDR3 coding sequence is TGTGCCACCAGTGCGGGGGACACTAACTATGGCTACACCTTC. The chain employs TRBV24-1 and TRBJ1-2, with D perhaps TRBD1 (6 bases). Germline CDR1 is KGHDR and CDR2 is SFDVKD. Deletions cut 5 bases from V and 0 bases from J, with 9 bases between. The CDR3 has 14 residues.

CDR3 DNA sequence: TGCGCCAGCAGCCGGGGGGGCGGCAATGAGGCTAATGAAAAACTGTTTTTT. This translates into CASSRGGGNEANEKLFF. J is TRBJ1-4 and V is TRBV5-1; D perhaps matches TRBD1 (6 bases). V was cut by 4 bases and J by 3 bases, with 19 bases left in between. The CDR3 length is 17 residues. The germline V gene encodes CDR1 SGHRS and CDR2 YFSETQ.

V and J are TRBV30 and TRBJ2-5, with D uncertain. The CDR3 spans 11 residues. Between the trimmed V and J ends, which lost 2 bases and 1 base, there was a span of 2 bases. CDR1 GTSNPN and CDR2 SVGIG come from the germline V gene (reference sequence). The CDR3 here is CAWSTQETQYF. For the CDR3, the DNA is TGTGCCTGGAGTACCCAAGAGACCCAGTACTTC.

The gene calls are TRBV2 and TRBJ1-4; 8 bases are shared with TRBD1. V was clipped by 4 bases and J by 3 bases; unmatched bases: 13. The germline CDR1 and CDR2 sequences are SNHLY and FYNNEI. The CDR3 has 18 residues. The chain's CDR3 is CASSAGTGAGRANEKLFF. In DNA form, the CDR3 reads TGTGCCAGCAGTGCCGGGACAGGCGCAGGCAGGGCTAATGAAAAACTGTTTTTT.